This TCR beta chain was sequenced during a study of spatial heterogeneity in lung cancer. The overall study: As counted in raw reads, each unique TCR and UMI combination appeared more than ten times on average.

Time point described: sample taken at primary tumor resection. The donors, fewer than 90 patients with untreated early-stage non-small cell lung cancer, provided the samples. Frozen PBMC, nontumor lung or tumor provided whole RNA, which was sequenced unsorted. This clonotype is large within its sample. Each molecule of TCR cDNA was tagged with one unique molecular identifier. From the 5' RACE reads, TCRdb called clonotypes with MiXCR, one entry per CDR3 protein. The repertoire has around 4,000 distinct CDR3 sequences, about 9.1% of them found once; the top ten carry about 6.9%. The sample consisted of normal lung tissue next to the tumor, taken at surgery. This clonotype originated in a female donor with early-stage non-small cell lung cancer.

CDR3 region: CASRTGQGSTYGYTF. DNA for the CDR3: TGTGCCAGCAGGACGGGACAAGGATCCACCTATGGCTACACCTTC. The V and J genes are TRBV6-2 or TRBV6-3 and TRBJ1-2, with D possibly being TRBD1 (6 bases). Germline CDR1 reads MNHEY; CDR2 reads SVGEGT. Trimming shortened V by 6 bases and J by 4 bases, and 18 bases separated the two germline ends. This CDR3 has 15 amino acids.